The rows below give T cell receptor beta chains drawn from one sample of a study of T cell responses to AZD1222 COVID-19 vaccine. Data came from immunoSEQ multiplex PCR; TCRdb stores just in-frame clones and leaves some out. Found here are approximately 150,000 clones, 75% to 95% of them singletons; the top ten hold about 1.5%. The sequenced sample was peripheral blood, obtained on day 0 of AZD1222 vaccination. The receptor source for this set is an adult in good health. CDR3s include the opening cysteine and the closing phenylalanine or tryptophan. The D gene is left open where the match is weak. Clone size is stated in some rows and not others, as once, few, many or a class when expanded.

D	V	J	size	DNA	CDR3
.	TRBV18	TRBJ1-5	once	TGTGCCAGCTCCCAGGGTCACAATCAGCCCCAGCATTTT	CASSQGHNQPQHF
TRBD1	TRBV5-1	TRBJ2-5	.	TGCGCCAGCAGGGGGACAGGGCACGAGACCCAGTACTTC	CASRGTGHETQYF
.	TRBV6-5	TRBJ2-1	.	TGTGCCAGCAGTTACTCGATGAGGGATTCCAATGAGCAGTTCTTC	CASSYSMRDSNEQFF
.	TRBV5-6	TRBJ1-2	.	TGTGCCAGCAGCTTCACTTCGGGACACCCCATTTACACCTTC	CASSFTSGHPIYTF
TRBD1	TRBV30	TRBJ1-1	.	TGTGCCTGGAGTCATTCGGGACAGGGGACCCTTGAAGCTTTCTTT	CAWSHSGQGTLEAFF
.	TRBV28	TRBJ2-2	.	TGTGCCGTCCCCGACGCTTCGAACACCGGGGAGCTGTTTTTT	CAVPDASNTGELFF
.	TRBV7-9	TRBJ2-5	.	TGTGCCAGCAGCCTCGACAGCCAAGAGACCCAGTACTTC	CASSLDSQETQYF
TRBD1	TRBV7-8	TRBJ1-1	.	TGTGCCAGCAGACTACTCGGGACAGGTAGGAACACTGAAGCTTTCTTT	CASRLLGTGRNTEAFF
TRBD1	TRBV27	TRBJ1-2	.	TGTGCCAGCAGTACCGGACAGGGCTGGGGCTACACCTTC	CASSTGQGWGYTF
.	TRBV24-1	TRBJ2-1	.	TGTGCCACCATGTTATTCAATGAGCAGTTCTTC	CATMLFNEQFF
TRBD2	TRBV7-6	TRBJ2-1	.	TGTGCCAGCAGCTCGCAGGTTGCGGGGGTATACAATGAGCAGTTCTTC	CASSSQVAGVYNEQFF
.	TRBV19	TRBJ2-7	few	TGTGCAACTGTCGCGGACAGCTACGAGCAGTACTTC	CATVADSYEQYF
TRBD1	TRBV6-5	TRBJ2-7	.	TGTGCCAGCAGGACAGGGGGATCCGAGCAGTACTTC	CASRTGGSEQYF
.	TRBV5-1	TRBJ1-1	.	TGCGCCAGCACCTACGGCCCGGGGATGGGTAACACTGAAGCTTTCTTT	CASTYGPGMGNTEAFF
TRBD1	TRBV10-3	TRBJ2-4	.	TGTGCCATCAGTGACCCGAAGACAGGGCGGGCCAAAAACATTCAGTACTTC	CAISDPKTGRAKNIQYF
.	TRBV6-5	TRBJ1-2	few	TGTGCCAGCAGTTACTCCCCAGGGGACTATGGCTACACCTTC	CASSYSPGDYGYTF
.	TRBV3-1/TRBV3-2	TRBJ2-1	.	TGTGCCAGCAGCCAAGATCGAGCCCTCGGCGAGCAGTTCTTC	CASSQDRALGEQFF
TRBD1	TRBV6-5	TRBJ1-2	.	TGTGCCAGCAGGACCGGGACAGGGATACTCTATGGCTACACCTTC	CASRTGTGILYGYTF
.	TRBV5-1	TRBJ1-5	.	TGCGCCAGCTCCCCCTTCGGGGGTCGGGGTCAGCCCCAGCATTTT	CASSPFGGRGQPQHF
TRBD2	TRBV3-1/TRBV3-2	TRBJ2-5	.	TGTGCCAGCAGCCAAGATGAACGACTAGCTAGTGGGATGAAGACCCAGTACTTC	CASSQDERLASGMKTQYF
.	TRBV27	TRBJ1-1	.	TGTGCCAGCAGTACAAATATGAACACTGAAGCTTTCTTT	CASSTNMNTEAFF
.	TRBV4-1	TRBJ1-4	.	TGCGCCAGCAGCCGTCGGTTTGGGGAGGATGAAAAACTGTTTTTT	CASSRRFGEDEKLFF
.	TRBV7-3	TRBJ1-5	.	TGTGCCAGCAGCCCGGACGGTAATCAGCCCCAGCATTTT	CASSPDGNQPQHF
.	TRBV11-1	TRBJ1-1	.	TGTGCCAGCAGCGAGGTCTTCACTGAAGCTTTCTTT	CASSEVFTEAFF
.	TRBV27	TRBJ1-5	.	TGTGCCAGCAGTTTACGCCGCGCCCCCCCACTTCTTTATAGCAATCAGCCCCAGCATTTT	CASSLRRAPPLLYSNQPQHF
.	TRBV16	TRBJ1-1	.	TGTGCCAGCAGCCAATCGCGGTTGGGGGTGACTGAAGCTTTCTTT	CASSQSRLGVTEAFF
.	TRBV5-1	TRBJ2-5	.	TGCGCCAGCAGCTTGGAGTCGGGAACCCCAGATACCCAGTACTTC	CASSLESGTPDTQYF
.	TRBV24-1	TRBJ2-7	.	TGTGCCACCAGTGACCTCGTGGGCCAGCAGTACTTC	CATSDLVGQQYF
TRBD1	TRBV19	TRBJ2-7	.	TGTGCCAGTAGTATAAGGGACAGCTACGAGCAGTACTTC	CASSIRDSYEQYF
.	TRBV28	TRBJ1-1	.	TGTGCCAGCAGTGCCCCGGAGATGGATGAAGCTTTCTTT	CASSAPEMDEAFF
.	TRBV7-5	TRBJ1-1	.	TGTGCCAGAAGCCCAGGACAGGTTCGGGGCACTGAAGCTTTCTTT	CARSPGQVRGTEAFF
.	TRBV2	TRBJ1-1	.	TGTGCCAGGAACACGGGGACGGACACTGAAGCTTTCTTT	CARNTGTDTEAFF
TRBD1	TRBV25-1	TRBJ2-7	.	TGTGCCAGCAGTGGGTTCAGGGGGGAGCAGTACTTC	CASSGFRGEQYF
TRBD1	TRBV19	TRBJ1-5	.	TGTGCCAGTAGGGAAAAGACAGGGAGTAATCAGCCCCAGCATTTT	CASREKTGSNQPQHF
TRBD1	TRBV20-1	TRBJ1-2	.	TGCAGTGCTAGTGCTTACAGGGGGAACTATGGCTACACCTTC	CSASAYRGNYGYTF
.	TRBV18	TRBJ1-5	.	TGTGCCAGCTCACCATTAAAGGGAGAACAGCCCCAGCATTTT	CASSPLKGEQPQHF
.	TRBV11-2	TRBJ1-4	.	TGTGCCAGCAGCTTAGATTTCGGTCTTAATGAAAAACTGTTTTTT	CASSLDFGLNEKLFF
.	TRBV5-1	TRBJ1-1	.	TGCGCCAGCAGCTTGGGGTATGGTGGTACTGAAGCTTTCTTT	CASSLGYGGTEAFF
.	TRBV12-3/TRBV12-4	TRBJ1-1	.	TGTGCCAGCAGTTGGGGCGAGAACACTGAAGCTTTCTTT	CASSWGENTEAFF
.	TRBV11-2	TRBJ2-5	.	TGTGCCAGCAGCGCGTATGTGGTAGAGACCCAGTACTTC	CASSAYVVETQYF
TRBD1	TRBV7-9	TRBJ2-1	.	TGTGCCAGCAGCACCACAGGGGTAGGGGAGCAGTTCTTC	CASSTTGVGEQFF
TRBD1	TRBV30	TRBJ1-2	.	TGTGCCTGGAGTCCAGGGACAGGGAACGGCTACACCTTC	CAWSPGTGNGYTF
.	TRBV18	TRBJ1-3	few	TGTGCCAGCTCACCTACAGAATTTGGAAACACCATATATTTT	CASSPTEFGNTIYF
.	TRBV2	TRBJ1-5	.	TGTGCCAGCAAATTTGGCAGACATAGCAATCAGCCCCAGCATTTT	CASKFGRHSNQPQHF
TRBD1	TRBV7-9	TRBJ1-2	once	TGTGCCAGCAGCGTTACTCTGACAGGGAACTATGGCTACACCTTC	CASSVTLTGNYGYTF
.	TRBV2	TRBJ2-1	.	TGTGCCAGCAGTGAACGGGTCTGGGGTGAGAATGAGCAGTTCTTC	CASSERVWGENEQFF
TRBD1	TRBV19	TRBJ2-5	.	TGTGCCAGTAGTTTCTCGGTAACAGGGGGCCAAGAGACCCAGTACTTC	CASSFSVTGGQETQYF
TRBD1	TRBV27	TRBJ1-6	.	TGTGCCAGCAGTAAGACCGGGACAGCACCTTTTTATAATTCACCCCTCCACTTT	CASSKTGTAPFYNSPLHF
.	TRBV6-2/TRBV6-3	TRBJ1-5	.	TGTGCCAGCAGTTGGTCGGGTTTGCCCCAGCATTTT	CASSWSGLPQHF